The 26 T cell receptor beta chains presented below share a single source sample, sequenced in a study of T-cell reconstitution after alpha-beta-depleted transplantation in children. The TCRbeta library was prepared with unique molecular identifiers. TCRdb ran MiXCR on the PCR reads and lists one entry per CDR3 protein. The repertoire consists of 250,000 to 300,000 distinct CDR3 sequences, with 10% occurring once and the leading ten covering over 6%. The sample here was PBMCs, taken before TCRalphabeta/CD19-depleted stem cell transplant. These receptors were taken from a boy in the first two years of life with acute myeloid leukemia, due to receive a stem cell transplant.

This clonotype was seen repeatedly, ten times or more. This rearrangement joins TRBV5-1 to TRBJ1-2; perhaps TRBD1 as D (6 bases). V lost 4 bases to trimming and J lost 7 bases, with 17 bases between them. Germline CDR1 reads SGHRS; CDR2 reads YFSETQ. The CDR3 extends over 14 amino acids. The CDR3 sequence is CASSTDSSRRGYTF. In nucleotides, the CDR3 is TGCGCCAGCAGCACGGACAGCTCTCGGCGTGGCTACACCTTC.

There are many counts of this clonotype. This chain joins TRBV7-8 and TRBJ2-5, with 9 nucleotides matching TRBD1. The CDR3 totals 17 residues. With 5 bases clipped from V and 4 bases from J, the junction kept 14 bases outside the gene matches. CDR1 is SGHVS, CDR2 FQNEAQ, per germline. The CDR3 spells CASSLPSGTGRRETQYF. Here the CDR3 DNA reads TGTGCCAGCAGCCTTCCTTCCGGGACAGGGCGGAGAGAGACCCAGTACTTC.

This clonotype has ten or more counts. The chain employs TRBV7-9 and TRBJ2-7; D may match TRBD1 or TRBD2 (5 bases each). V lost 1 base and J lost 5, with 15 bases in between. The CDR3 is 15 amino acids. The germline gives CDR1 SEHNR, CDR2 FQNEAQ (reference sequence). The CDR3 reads CASSLVGELLHEQYF. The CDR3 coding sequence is TGTGCCAGCAGCTTAGTGGGGGAGTTACTACACGAGCAGTACTTC.

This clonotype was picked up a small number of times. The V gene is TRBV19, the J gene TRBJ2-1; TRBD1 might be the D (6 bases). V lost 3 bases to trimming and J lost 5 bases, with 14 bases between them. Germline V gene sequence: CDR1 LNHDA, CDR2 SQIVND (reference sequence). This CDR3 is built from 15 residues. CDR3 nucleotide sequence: TGTGCCAGTAGTATGCTACAGGGTCGAGACAATGAGCAGTTCTTC. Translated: CASSMLQGRDNEQFF.

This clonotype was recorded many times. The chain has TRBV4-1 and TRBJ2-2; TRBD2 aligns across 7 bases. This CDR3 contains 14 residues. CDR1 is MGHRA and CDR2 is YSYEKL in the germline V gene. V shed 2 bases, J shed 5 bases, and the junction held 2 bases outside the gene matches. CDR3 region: CASSQTRGTGELFF. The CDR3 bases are TGCGCCAGCAGCCAAACGCGGGGGACCGGGGAGCTGTTTTTT.

CDR3 in DNA: TGTGCCAGCAGTTACTCGCTTCGGCTAGCGGGAGCAATGTCCGGGGAGCTGTTTTTT. Its translation: CASSYSLRLAGAMSGELFF. The chain is built from TRBV6-5 and TRBJ2-2; 10 bases are a match to TRBD2. With 0 bases clipped from V and 6 bases from J, the junction kept 13 bases outside the gene matches. Germline V gene sequence: CDR1 MNHEY, CDR2 SVGAGI. The CDR3 consists of 19 residues.

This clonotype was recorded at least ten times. The CDR3 protein is CASSVERGAFTGELFF. DNA for the CDR3: TGTGCCAGCAGCGTAGAGAGGGGGGCGTTTACCGGGGAGCTGTTTTTT. V gene TRBV9 combines with J gene TRBJ2-2; D may match TRBD1 or TRBD2 (6 bases each). Trimming shortened V by 0 bases and J by 5 bases, and 14 bases separated the two germline ends. There are 16 residues in the CDR3. Germline V lookup: CDR1 SGDLS, CDR2 YYNGEE.

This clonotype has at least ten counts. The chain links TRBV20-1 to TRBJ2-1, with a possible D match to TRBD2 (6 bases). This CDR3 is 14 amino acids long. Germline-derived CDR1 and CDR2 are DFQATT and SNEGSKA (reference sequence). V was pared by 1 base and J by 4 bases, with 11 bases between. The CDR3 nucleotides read TGCAGTGCTAGAGGCGGGGTCCTATACAATGAGCAGTTCTTC. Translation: CSARGGVLYNEQFF.

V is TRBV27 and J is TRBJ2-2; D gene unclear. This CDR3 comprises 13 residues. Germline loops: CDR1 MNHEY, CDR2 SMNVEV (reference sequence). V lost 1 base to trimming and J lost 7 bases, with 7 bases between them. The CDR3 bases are TGTGCCAGCAGTTTATGGGGTGGCGGGGAGCTGTTTTTT. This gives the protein CASSLWGGGELFF.

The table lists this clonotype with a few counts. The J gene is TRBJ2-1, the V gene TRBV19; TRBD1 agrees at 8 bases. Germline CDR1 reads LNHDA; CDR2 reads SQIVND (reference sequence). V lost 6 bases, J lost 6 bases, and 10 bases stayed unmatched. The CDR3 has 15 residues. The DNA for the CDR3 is TGTGCCAGTAGCCTCGGGACAGGCTGGGGCAATGAGCAGTTCTTC. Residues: CASSLGTGWGNEQFF. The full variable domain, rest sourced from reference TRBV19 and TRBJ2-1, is DGGITQSPKYLFRKEGQNVTLSCEQNLNHDAMYWYRQDPGQGLRLIYYSQIVNDFQKGDIAEGYSVSREKKESFPLTVTSAQKNPTAFYLCASSLGTGWGNEQFFGPGTRLTVL.

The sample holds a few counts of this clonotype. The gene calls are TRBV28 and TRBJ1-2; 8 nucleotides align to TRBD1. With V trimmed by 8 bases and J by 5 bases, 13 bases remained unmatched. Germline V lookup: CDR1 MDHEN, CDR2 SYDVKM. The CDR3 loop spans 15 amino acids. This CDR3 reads CASSLAGQETYGYTF. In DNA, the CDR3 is TGTGCCAGCTCTTTAGCGGGACAGGAAACATATGGCTACACCTTC.

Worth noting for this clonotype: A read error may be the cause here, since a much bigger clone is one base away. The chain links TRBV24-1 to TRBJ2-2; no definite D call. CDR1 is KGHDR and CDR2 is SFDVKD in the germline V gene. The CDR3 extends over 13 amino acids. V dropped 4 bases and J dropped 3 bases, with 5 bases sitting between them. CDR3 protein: CATSERDTGELFF. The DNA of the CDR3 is TGTGCCACCAGTGAAAGGGACACCGGGGAGCTGTTTTTT.

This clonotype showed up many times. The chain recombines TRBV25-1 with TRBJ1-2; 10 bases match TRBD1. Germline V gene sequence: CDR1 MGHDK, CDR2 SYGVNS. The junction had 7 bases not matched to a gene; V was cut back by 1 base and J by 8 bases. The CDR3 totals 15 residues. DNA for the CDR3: TGTGCCAGCAGTGAATCCAAGACAGGGGGCAAGGGCTACACCTTC. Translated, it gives CASSESKTGGKGYTF.

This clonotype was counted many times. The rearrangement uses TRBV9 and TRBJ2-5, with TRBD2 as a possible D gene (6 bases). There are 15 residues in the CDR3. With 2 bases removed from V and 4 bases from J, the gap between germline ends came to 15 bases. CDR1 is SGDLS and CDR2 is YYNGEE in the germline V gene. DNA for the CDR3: TGTGCCAGCAGCGTTACGCGGGGCCATGGAGAGACCCAGTACTTC. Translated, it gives CASSVTRGHGETQYF.

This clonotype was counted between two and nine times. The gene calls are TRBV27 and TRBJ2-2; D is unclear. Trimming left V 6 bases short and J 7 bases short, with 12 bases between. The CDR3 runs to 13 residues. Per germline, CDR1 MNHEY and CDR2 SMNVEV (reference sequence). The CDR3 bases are TGTGCCAGCAGAACCCAACACGGCGGGGAGCTGTTTTTT. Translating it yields CASRTQHGGELFF.

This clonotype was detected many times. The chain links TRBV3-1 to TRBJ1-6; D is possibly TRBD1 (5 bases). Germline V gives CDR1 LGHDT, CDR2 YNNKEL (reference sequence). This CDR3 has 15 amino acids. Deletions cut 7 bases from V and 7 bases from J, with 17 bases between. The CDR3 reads CASTLAGTKNSPLHF. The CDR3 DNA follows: TGTGCCAGCACACTCGCCGGGACGAAGAATTCACCCCTCCACTTT.

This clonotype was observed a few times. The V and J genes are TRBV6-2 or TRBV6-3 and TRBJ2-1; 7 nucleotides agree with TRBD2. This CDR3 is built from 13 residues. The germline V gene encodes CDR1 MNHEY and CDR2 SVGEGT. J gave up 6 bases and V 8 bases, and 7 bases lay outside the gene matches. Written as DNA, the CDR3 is TGTGCCAGCCGATCGACTAGCCCCAATGAGCAGTTCTTC. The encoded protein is CASRSTSPNEQFF.

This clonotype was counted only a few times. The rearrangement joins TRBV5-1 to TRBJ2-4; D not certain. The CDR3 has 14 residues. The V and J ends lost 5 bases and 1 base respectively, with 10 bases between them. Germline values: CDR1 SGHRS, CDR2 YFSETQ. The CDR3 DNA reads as TGCGCCAGCAGGGGGTTGGACGCCAAAAACATTCAGTACTTC. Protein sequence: CASRGLDAKNIQYF.

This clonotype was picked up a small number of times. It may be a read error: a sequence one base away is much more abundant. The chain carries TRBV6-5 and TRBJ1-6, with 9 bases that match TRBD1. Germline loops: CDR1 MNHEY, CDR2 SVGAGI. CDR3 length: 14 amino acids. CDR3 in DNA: TGTTCCGGGGGGGACAGGGAATTCGGTTCACCCCTCCACTTT. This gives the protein CSGGDREFGSPLHF.

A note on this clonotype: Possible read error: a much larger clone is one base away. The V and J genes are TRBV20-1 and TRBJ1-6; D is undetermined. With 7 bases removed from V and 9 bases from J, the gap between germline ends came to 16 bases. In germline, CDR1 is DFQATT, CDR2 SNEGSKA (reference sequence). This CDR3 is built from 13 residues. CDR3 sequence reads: CSVREVGSSPLHF. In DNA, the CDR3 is TGCAGTGTTAGGGAGGTAGGAAGTTCACCCCTCCACTTT.

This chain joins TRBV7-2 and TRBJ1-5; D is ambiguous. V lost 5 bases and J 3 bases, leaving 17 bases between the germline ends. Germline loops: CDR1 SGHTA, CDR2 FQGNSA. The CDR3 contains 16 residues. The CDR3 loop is CASSPRAFTPNQPQHF. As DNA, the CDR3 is TGTGCCAGCAGCCCTCGGGCTTTTACCCCCAATCAGCCCCAGCATTTT.

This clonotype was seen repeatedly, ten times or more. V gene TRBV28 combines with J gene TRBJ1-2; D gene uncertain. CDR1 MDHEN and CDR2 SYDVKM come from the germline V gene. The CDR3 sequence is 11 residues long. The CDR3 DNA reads TGTGACTACCTTACAGTCTATGGCTACACCTTC. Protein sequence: CDYLTVYGYTF.

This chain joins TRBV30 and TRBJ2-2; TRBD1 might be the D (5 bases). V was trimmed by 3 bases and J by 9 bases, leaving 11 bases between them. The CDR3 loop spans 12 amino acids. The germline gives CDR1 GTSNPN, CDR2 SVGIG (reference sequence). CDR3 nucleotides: TGTGCCTGGAGGTGGGGCTTGAGGGAGCTGTTTTTT. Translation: CAWRWGLRELFF.

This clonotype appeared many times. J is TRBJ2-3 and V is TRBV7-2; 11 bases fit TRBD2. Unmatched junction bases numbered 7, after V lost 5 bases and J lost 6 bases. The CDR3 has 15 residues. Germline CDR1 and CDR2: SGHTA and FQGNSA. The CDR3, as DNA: TGTGCCAGCAGCCTTACTAGCGGGAGCGGGGATACGCAGTATTTT. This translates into CASSLTSGSGDTQYF.

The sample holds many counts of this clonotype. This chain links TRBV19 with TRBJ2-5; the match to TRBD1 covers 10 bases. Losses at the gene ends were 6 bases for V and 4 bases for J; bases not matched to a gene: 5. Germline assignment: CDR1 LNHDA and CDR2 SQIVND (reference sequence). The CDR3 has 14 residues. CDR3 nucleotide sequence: TGTGCCAGTAGGCGGGACAGGGGAGGAGAGACCCAGTACTTC. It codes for CASRRDRGGETQYF.

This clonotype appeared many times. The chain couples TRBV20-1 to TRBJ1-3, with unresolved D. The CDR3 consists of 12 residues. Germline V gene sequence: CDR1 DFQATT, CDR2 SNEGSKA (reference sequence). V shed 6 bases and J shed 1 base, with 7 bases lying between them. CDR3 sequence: CSAAWSGNTIYF. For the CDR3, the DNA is TGCAGTGCCGCGTGGTCTGGAAACACCATATATTTT.